This T cell receptor (beta chain) was identified in a study of blood T cell repertoires in COVID-19. Study at large: The United States, Italy and Spain supplied acute and convalescent COVID-19 samples.

V dropped 4 bases and J dropped 0 bases, with 9 bases sitting between them. There are 14 residues in the CDR3. Per the germline V gene, CDR1 is LNHDA and CDR2 is SQIVND (reference sequence). The method was immunoSEQ multiplex PCR; TCRdb's version includes in-frame clones alone and lacks a portion of them. The sample yields a few hundred thousand clones, about 87% seen once. This clone has at least ten counts. This sequence joins TRBV19 and TRBJ1-1, with D perhaps TRBD1 (6 bases). The specimen sequenced was peripheral blood. This clonotype originated in a woman in her twenties or thirties with COVID-19, enrolled during active disease. The CDR3 sequence: CASSTEGVNTEAFF. DNA of the CDR3: TGTGCCAGTAGTACCGAGGGGGTGAACACTGAAGCTTTCTTT.